Below are 6 T cell receptor beta chains sequenced from a single sample in a study of shared clonotypes between healthy human individuals. Some clones are missing from TCRdb's copy, which holds only in-frame ones; the method was immunoSEQ multiplex PCR. The sample carries 2 million to 3 million clones, roughly 93% recorded once. The sequencing input was naive CD4+ T cells from PBMCs. The subset here: CD45RA+ positively selected. These TCRs come from a man between 18 and 35 years old in good health. Some clones in this sample may be carry-over from other donors' samples.

Comments on this clone: This sample also contains other DNA sequences that code for the same CDR3. V usage is TRBV29-1 and J usage is TRBJ2-7; 8 nucleotides agree with TRBD1. The J segment lost 4 bases and the V segment lost 4 bases, leaving 3 bases of the junction unmatched. From germline, CDR1 is SQVTM and CDR2 ANQGSEA. The CDR3 contains 12 residues. The CDR3 sequence is CSVGGQGYEQYF. CDR3 nucleotides: TGCAGCGTTGGCGGACAGGGTTACGAGCAGTACTTC.

This chain connects TRBV11-2 to TRBJ2-3, with 7 nucleotides matching TRBD2. With V trimmed by 1 base and J by 3 bases, 13 bases remained unmatched. Germline assignment: CDR1 SGHAT and CDR2 FQNNGV. The CDR3 loop spans 18 amino acids. For the CDR3, the DNA is TGTGCCAGCAGCTTAGGGAGGGCTAGCGGAATTAGAACAGATACGCAGTATTTT. Its protein is CASSLGRASGIRTDTQYF. The variable domain in full, with the rest retrieved from reference TRBV11-2 and TRBJ2-3, is EAGVAQSPRYKIIEKRQSVAFWCNPISGHATLYWYQQILGQGPKLLIQFQNNGVVDDSQLPKDRFSAERLKGVDSTLKIQPAKLEDSAVYLCASSLGRASGIRTDTQYFGPGTRLTVL.

V usage is TRBV10-2 and J usage is TRBJ2-5, with TRBD2 matching over 9 bases. This CDR3 contains 13 residues. The V gene's germline CDR1 is WSHSY and CDR2 SAAADI. Trimming cost V 8 bases and J 5 bases; bases outside gene matches: 6. CDR3 DNA: TGCGCCAGCCTGCGGGGGGGGACCGAGACCCAGTACTTC. Its translation is CASLRGGTETQYF.

The gene calls are TRBV27 and TRBJ2-2; D call uncertain. Trimming removed 3 bases at V and 6 bases at J, with 5 bases between. CDR1 MNHEY and CDR2 SMNVEV come from the germline V gene (reference sequence). The CDR3 length is 12 residues. The CDR3 DNA follows: TGTGCCAGCAGTTTGATATCCGGGGAGCTGTTTTTT. Its translation: CASSLISGELFF.

To note about this clone: This specimen includes other DNA sequences encoding the same CDR3. The gene calls are TRBV30 and TRBJ1-1; D gene ambiguous. The CDR3 length is 13 residues. The V gene lost 2 bases and the J gene lost 8 bases, with 15 bases spanning the gap. The germline V gene has CDR1 GTSNPN and CDR2 SVGIG (reference sequence). CDR3 loop: CAWSPRRGTEAFF. CDR3 bases: TGTGCCTGGAGTCCACGGCGGGGTACCGAAGCTTTCTTT.

This clone showed up just once. Additional DNA sequences in this sample encode the identical CDR3. The V call is TRBV18, the J call TRBJ2-5, with D perhaps matching TRBD2 (6 bases). From germline, CDR1 is KGHSH and CDR2 LQKENI. V lost 4 bases to trimming and J lost 1 base, with 10 bases between them. There are 14 residues in the CDR3. In DNA, the CDR3 is TGTGCCAGCTCACTAGGGACTCCCCAAGAGACCCAGTACTTC. Translating it yields CASSLGTPQETQYF.